This TCR beta chain was observed in a study of T cells in Graves' hyperthyroidism and ophthalmopathy. Study-level background: Prior to any treatment, at the point of initial diagnosis, peripheral blood was collected.

Study results and limitations: The blood repertoire included most of the expanded thyroid clonotypes above 0.001. Ophthalmopathy was model-predicted a median roughly 6.5 months pre-onset.

This clonotype has a count of ten or more. Its target is not known. The V end lost 5 bases, the J end lost 2 bases, and 25 bases lay between the germline ends. Germline lookup yields CDR1 MNHEY and CDR2 SMNVEV (reference sequence). The CDR3 has 19 amino acids. Amplified TCR beta CDR3 regions came from RNA transcripts. The primer set for the first-round RT-PCR of the TCR CDR3 was HTBI. In TCRdb, the multiplex PCR reads were re-called with MiXCR into one record per CDR3 protein. Of fewer than 250,000 distinct CDR3 sequences in the sample, around 25% were seen once. Material for sequencing was blood. V usage is TRBV27 and J usage is TRBJ1-3, with a tentative D call TRBD1 (6 bases). This TCR was recovered from a woman aged 40-49 years with Graves' ophthalmopathy. CDR3 coding DNA: TGTGCCAGCAGTCCCACAAGTTTACAAACAGGGATGACTGGAAACACCATATATTTT. This gives the protein CASSPTSLQTGMTGNTIYF.